A single sample gave rise to the 22 T cell receptor beta chains below, sequenced in a study of identical twins. MiXCR was run by TCRdb on the 5' RACE reads, yielding one entry per CDR3 protein. Of about 720,000 distinct CDR3 sequences in the sample, approximately 9% were seen once. These same data were also listed under a study on yellow fever vaccine responses in identical twins.

What was sequenced was PBMCs. All receptors derive from a woman aged 18-35 years in good health.

This clonotype was detected only a few times. The genes are TRBV5-1 and TRBJ2-7; D possibly corresponds to TRBD1 (6 bases). The length of the CDR3 is 15 residues. V lost 0 bases, J lost 2 bases, and 12 bases lay in between. Germline V gene data show CDR1 as SGHRS and CDR2 as YFSETQ. CDR3 sequence reads: CASSLAGQRPYEQYF. The CDR3 DNA reads as TGCGCCAGCAGCTTGGCAGGACAGCGCCCCTACGAGCAGTACTTC.

This clonotype has a handful of counts. V usage is TRBV11-2 and J usage is TRBJ2-1; 7 positions match TRBD1. Germline lookup yields CDR1 SGHAT and CDR2 FQNNGV. This CDR3 comprises 14 residues. V shed 6 bases and J 12 bases; nucleotides not matched to a gene: 14. The CDR3 sequence: CASSRQGSTMRQFF. The CDR3 nucleotides are TGTGCCAGCAGTCGACAGGGCTCCACAATGAGGCAGTTCTTC.

This clonotype was detected many times. This chain uses TRBV12-3 or TRBV12-4 with TRBJ1-1; no firm D call. This CDR3 has 14 residues. V lost 3 bases, J lost 1 base, and 9 bases lay in between. As DNA, the CDR3 is TGTGCCAGCAGTTTCAGTCAGAGGAACACTGAAGCTTTCTTT. Its translation: CASSFSQRNTEAFF.

This clonotype was found a few times. The genes are TRBV11-2 and TRBJ1-2; D unresolved. The CDR3 runs 13 residues. Trimming removed 3 bases from V and 2 bases from J, with 7 bases in between. Germline V gives CDR1 SGHAT, CDR2 FQNNGV. CDR3 sequence reads: CASSFAGNYGYTF. In DNA form, the CDR3 reads TGTGCCAGCAGCTTCGCGGGAAACTATGGCTACACCTTC.

This clonotype was seen ten or more times. This chain connects TRBV5-1 to TRBJ2-1; perhaps TRBD1 as D (6 bases). The CDR3 is 15 residues long. Germline V gives CDR1 SGHRS, CDR2 YFSETQ. Trimming removed 6 bases from V and 1 base from J, with 14 bases in between. The CDR3 DNA reads as TGCGCCAGCATGCGGACAGCATCGTCCTACAATGAGCAGTTCTTC. This sequence encodes CASMRTASSYNEQFF.

This clonotype was recorded at least ten times. The chain couples TRBV30 to TRBJ2-1; D gene uncertain. V lost 5 bases to trimming and J lost 3 bases, with 11 bases between them. Germline V gene sequence: CDR1 GTSNPN, CDR2 SVGIG (reference sequence). The CDR3 consists of 13 residues. The CDR3 bases are TGTGCCTGGGCCGGGTCCATCTACAATGAGCAGTTCTTC. It translates to CAWAGSIYNEQFF.

This clonotype was counted between two and nine times. The chain uses TRBV4-2 and TRBJ2-5; TRBD2 agrees at 13 bases. The CDR3 consists of 19 residues. Trimming removed 1 base from V and 1 base from J; junction bases left unmatched: 9. Germline lookup yields CDR1 LGHNA and CDR2 YNFKEQ. Written as DNA, the CDR3 is TGTGCCAGCAGCCAAGCCTCCGGGACTAGCGGGGCAATCCAAGAGACCCAGTACTTC. Translated: CASSQASGTSGAIQETQYF.

This clonotype was counted many times. The chain couples TRBV7-3 to TRBJ2-1; D gene uncertain. This CDR3 contains 13 residues. Germline V lookup: CDR1 SGHTA, CDR2 FQGTGA. V lost 3 bases to trimming and J lost 4 bases, with 7 bases between them. For the CDR3, the DNA is TGTGCCAGCAGCTTCCAATCGTACAATGAGCAGTTCTTC. This encodes CASSFQSYNEQFF.

The table lists this clonotype with a few counts. V is TRBV5-8 and J is TRBJ1-5; D remains ambiguous. V was shortened by 1 base and J by 6 bases, with 8 bases between the two germline ends. Germline lookup yields CDR1 SGHTS and CDR2 YDEGEE. The CDR3 has 13 residues. CDR3 protein: CASSLLGFQPQHF. The CDR3 DNA follows: TGTGCCAGCAGCTTGCTGGGCTTTCAGCCCCAGCATTTT. The variable domain in full, with the rest retrieved from reference TRBV5-8 and TRBJ1-5, is EAGVTQSPTHLIKTRGQQATLRCSPISGHTSVYWYQQALGLGLQFLLWYDEGEERNRGNFPPRFSGRQFPNYSSELNVNALELEDSALYLCASSLLGFQPQHFGDGTRLSIL.

Only a few counts were recorded for this clonotype. J is TRBJ1-1 and V is TRBV7-9; D uncertain. V was shortened by 5 bases and J by 4 bases, with 8 bases between the two germline ends. CDR3 length equals 12 residues. In germline, CDR1 is SEHNR, CDR2 FQNEAQ (reference sequence). The CDR3 region is CASSSFTTEAFF. The CDR3 region has the DNA TGTGCCAGCAGCAGCTTCACCACTGAAGCTTTCTTT.

This clonotype has just a few counts. The chain couples TRBV7-2 to TRBJ2-7; D gene unclear. CDR1 and CDR2 (germline): SGHTA, FQGNSA. This CDR3 has 14 residues. The ends were cut back, 2 bases at V and 3 bases at J, with 11 bases in the middle. The DNA of the CDR3 is TGTGCCAGCAGCTTACCACAGATAGGCTACGAGCAGTACTTC. It translates to CASSLPQIGYEQYF.

This clonotype was counted only a few times. The CDR3 coding sequence is TGTGCCAGCAGTTCGACAGGGGTCTCCTACGAGCAGTACTTC. It translates to CASSSTGVSYEQYF. This sequence joins TRBV27 and TRBJ2-7; TRBD1 aligns across 8 bases. CDR1 and CDR2 from the germline V gene are MNHEY and SMNVEV (reference sequence). CDR3 length equals 14 residues. V was clipped by 4 bases and J by 0 bases; unmatched bases: 2.

This clonotype has a handful of counts. The rearrangement links TRBV6-2 or TRBV6-3 to TRBJ2-2, with a weak D call TRBD1 (6 bases). The CDR3 runs to 14 residues. Germline values: CDR1 MNHEY, CDR2 SVGEGT. V dropped 10 bases and J dropped 4 bases, with 16 bases sitting between them. The DNA of the CDR3 is TGTGCCAACGCCTTAACAGGGTCCACCGGGGAGCTGTTTTTT. Its protein is CANALTGSTGELFF.

A few counts support this clonotype. The CDR3 bases are TGTGCCAGCAGTTACCTTGGGGCCCACCAAGAGACCCAGTACTTC. It encodes CASSYLGAHQETQYF. The chain joins TRBV6-2 or TRBV6-3 to TRBJ2-5; D perhaps matches TRBD1 (5 bases). CDR1 and CDR2 (germline): MNHEY, SVGEGT. This CDR3 has 15 amino acids. Trimming cost V 2 bases and J 0 bases, with 10 bases left between them.

The chain recombines TRBV5-1 with TRBJ2-7, with no clear D. Trimming cost V 0 bases and J 2 bases, with 9 bases left between them. This CDR3 comprises 14 residues. The germline CDR1 and CDR2 sequences are SGHRS and YFSETQ. The chain's CDR3 is CASSLEPDAYEQYF. The CDR3 nucleotides read TGCGCCAGCAGCTTGGAACCAGACGCCTACGAGCAGTACTTC. Based on the CDR3 plus reference TRBV5-1 and TRBJ2-7, the full variable domain is KAGVTQTPRYLIKTRGQQVTLSCSPISGHRSVSWYQQTPGQGLQFLFEYFSETQRNKGNFPGRFSGRQFSNSRSEMNVSTLELGDSALYLCASSLEPDAYEQYFGPGTRLTVT.

This clonotype was seen a handful of times. The CDR3, as DNA: TGTGCCAGCAGTCCCCCCGAAGGGGCAGGGGGCAATCACGGGGAGCTGTTTTTT. Translation gives CASSPPEGAGGNHGELFF. J is TRBJ2-2 and V is TRBV28; TRBD1 agrees at 8 bases. This CDR3 region has 18 residues. CDR1 and CDR2 from the germline V gene are MDHEN and SYDVKM. The V gene end was trimmed by 5 bases and the J gene end by 7 bases; junction bases not matched to a gene: 18.

The gene calls are TRBV4-3 and TRBJ2-2; 11 bases map to TRBD1. Germline V gene sequence: CDR1 LGHNA, CDR2 YSLEER. This CDR3 is built from 16 residues. The trim removed 3 bases at V and 4 bases at J, leaving 4 bases unmatched. This chain's CDR3 is CASSQRTGGLTGELFF. Written as DNA, the CDR3 is TGCGCCAGCAGCCAGCGGACAGGGGGCCTCACCGGGGAGCTGTTTTTT.

This clonotype has just a few counts. The chain joins TRBV5-1 to TRBJ1-1; no definite D call. The CDR3 extends over 14 amino acids. CDR1 is SGHRS, CDR2 YFSETQ, per germline. V was cut by 2 bases and J by 2 bases, with 10 bases left in between. CDR3 DNA sequence: TGCGCCAGCAGCTTAACGACTATTAACACTGAAGCTTTCTTT. Amino acids: CASSLTTINTEAFF.

The chain recombines TRBV29-1 with TRBJ2-3; 11 bases map to TRBD1. V shed 7 bases, J shed 0 bases, and the junction held 6 bases outside the gene matches. The CDR3 extends over 15 amino acids. The germline V gene encodes CDR1 SQVTM and CDR2 ANQGSEA. The CDR3, as DNA: TGCAGCGGTGGGACAGGGGGTATGAGCACAGATACGCAGTATTTT. It specifies CSGGTGGMSTDTQYF.

The rearrangement uses TRBV7-8 and TRBJ1-5, with TRBD1 matching 12 bases. The J segment lost 5 bases and the V segment lost 4 bases, leaving 6 bases of the junction unmatched. Germline CDR1 is SGHVS and CDR2 is FQNEAQ. The CDR3 contains 16 residues. CDR3 sequence: CASSSSGTGGDQPQHF. The CDR3 DNA reads TGTGCCAGCAGCTCTAGTGGGACAGGGGGCGATCAGCCCCAGCATTTT.

This chain connects TRBV11-2 to TRBJ2-3; 7 nucleotides align to TRBD2. This CDR3 is built from 16 residues. Germline trimming cut 1 base from V and 3 bases from J; bases unmatched to any gene: 7. Germline CDR1 reads SGHAT; CDR2 reads FQNNGV. The CDR3 nucleotides are TGTGCCAGCAGCTTAGCGGGTAGGGGACTAACAGATACGCAGTATTTT. It encodes CASSLAGRGLTDTQYF.

CDR3 sequence (DNA): TGCAGTGCTACAGGTGGGGTGCTCTCCTACGAGCAGTACTTC. Translated, it gives CSATGGVLSYEQYF. The chain employs TRBV20-1 and TRBJ2-7; D unclear. Trimming stripped 4 bases from V and 0 bases from J, with 13 bases between. CDR3 length: 14 residues. CDR1 is DFQATT and CDR2 is SNEGSKA in the germline V gene (reference sequence).